The 24 T cell receptor beta chains listed next were all sequenced from one sample in a study of T-cell reconstitution after alpha-beta-depleted transplantation in children. TCRbeta library construction was performed incorporating unique molecular identifiers. MiXCR, applied by TCRdb to the PCR reads, yields one record per CDR3 protein. The table shows around 250,000 distinct CDR3 sequences, with roughly 8% occurring only once. The sample consisted of PBMCs, mostly from graft donor cells, taken 180 days after TCRalphabeta/CD19-depleted stem cell transplant. These receptors were collected from a male patient under 18 who had a stem cell transplant for acute lymphoblastic leukemia, so the T cells may come from the graft donor.

The chain couples TRBV20-1 to TRBJ2-5, with D tentatively TRBD2 (5 bases). The CDR3 covers 15 residues. Germline CDR1 and CDR2: DFQATT and SNEGSKA (reference sequence). Trimming removed 1 base from V and 5 bases from J, with 17 bases in between. For the CDR3, the DNA is TGCAGTGCTAGAGGGCAGAGCGAATGGAGGGAGACCCAGTACTTC. Amino acids: CSARGQSEWRETQYF.

For this clonotype: A single base separates this from a much larger clone, so it may be a read error. The chain has TRBV27 and TRBJ1-1; no definite D call. The CDR3 has 15 residues. The germline gives CDR1 MNHEY, CDR2 SMNVEV (reference sequence). The CDR3 is CASSSRGGKNTDAFF. The CDR3 DNA is TGTGCCAGCAGTTCCCGGGGAGGCAAGAACACTGACGCTTTCTTT.

Many counts were recorded for this clonotype. The chain is built from TRBV7-6 and TRBJ1-6; no reliable D call. Deletions cut 0 bases from V and 7 bases from J, with 4 bases between. This CDR3 is 13 amino acids long. CDR1 SGHVS and CDR2 FNYEAQ come from the germline V gene. The DNA of the CDR3 is TGTGCCAGCAGCTTAGCGCAGAATTCACCCCTCCACTTT. Its translation is CASSLAQNSPLHF.

The chain combines TRBV12-5 with TRBJ2-5; D remains unclear. Germline V CDR1 and CDR2: LGHNT, FRNRAP. Deletions cut 0 bases from V and 5 bases from J, with 4 bases between. The CDR3 totals 12 residues. The DNA of the CDR3 is TGTGCTAGTGGTTTGGTCATCGAGACCCAGTACTTC. This translates into CASGLVIETQYF.

This clonotype was counted between two and nine times. The chain has TRBV6-2 or TRBV6-3 and TRBJ2-1; 7 bases are shared with TRBD2. This CDR3 comprises 11 residues. Losses at the gene ends were 2 bases for V and 13 bases for J; bases not matched to a gene: 2. Germline loops: CDR1 MNHEY, CDR2 SVGEGT. Here the CDR3 reads CASSYRLAQFF. DNA for the CDR3: TGTGCCAGCAGTTACAGACTAGCCCAGTTCTTC.

This clonotype was detected many times. The chain is built from TRBV20-1 and TRBJ2-1, with 8 bases fitting TRBD2. Germline CDR1 DFQATT, CDR2 SNEGSKA (reference sequence). Losses at the gene ends were 3 bases for V and 16 bases for J; bases not matched to a gene: 5. The length of the CDR3 is 10 residues. CDR3 coding DNA: TGCAGTGCTAGTACGGGAGGGCCATTCTTC. It specifies CSASTGGPFF.

This clonotype was recorded many times. This rearrangement joins TRBV6-1 to TRBJ1-1, with D perhaps TRBD1 (5 bases). Trimming pared 5 bases from V and 1 base from J, leaving 14 bases between. CDR3 length equals 15 residues. Germline V gives CDR1 MNHNS, CDR2 SASEGT. The CDR3 DNA is TGTGCCAGCAGTACCCCACAGGCAGGGAACACTGAAGCTTTCTTT. Residues: CASSTPQAGNTEAFF.

The table lists this clonotype with many counts. This sequence joins TRBV5-5 and TRBJ1-1, with no clear D. The CDR3 contains 12 residues. Germline CDR1 SGHKS, CDR2 YYEKEE (reference sequence). V was cut by 1 base and J by 5 bases, with 6 bases left in between. In DNA form, the CDR3 reads TGTGCCAGCAGCTTGCAGCGTACTGAAGCTTTCTTT. Translating gives CASSLQRTEAFF. Full variable domain (remainder filled in from reference TRBV5-5 and TRBJ1-1): DAGVTQSPTHLIKTRGQQVTLRCSPISGHKSVSWYQQVLGQGPQFIFQYYEKEERGRGNFPDRFSARQFPNYSSELNVNALLLGDSALYLCASSLQRTEAFFGQGTRLTVV.

This sequence joins TRBV9 and TRBJ2-1, with 15 bases aligning to TRBD2. The CDR3 totals 17 residues. Germline V lookup: CDR1 SGDLS, CDR2 YYNGEE. The junction had 2 bases not matched to a gene; V was cut back by 0 bases and J by 4 bases. CDR3 nucleotides: TGTGCCAGCAGCGTAGAGGGGACTAGCGGGGGGTACAATGAGCAGTTCTTC. This encodes CASSVEGTSGGYNEQFF.

This clonotype came up many times. V gene TRBV6-5 combines with J gene TRBJ1-3; TRBD1 matches at 9 bases. CDR3 size: 18 residues. Germline V gene sequence: CDR1 MNHEY, CDR2 SVGAGI. With V trimmed by 0 bases and J by 8 bases, 14 bases remained unmatched. The CDR3 region is CASSYSIPPGQGRHTIYF. The CDR3 coding sequence is TGTGCCAGCAGTTACTCGATACCCCCGGGACAGGGTCGGCACACCATATATTTT.

This clonotype was seen ten or more times. The V gene is TRBV27, the J gene TRBJ2-3; the D gene is possibly TRBD1 (5 bases). Germline V gene sequence: CDR1 MNHEY, CDR2 SMNVEV (reference sequence). V was shortened by 3 bases and J by 5 bases, with 15 bases between the two germline ends. The length of the CDR3 is 15 residues. The chain's CDR3 is CASSFATGVVDTQYF. CDR3 DNA: TGTGCCAGCAGTTTCGCTACAGGAGTTGTAGATACGCAGTATTTT.

This clonotype was detected ten times or more. V usage is TRBV7-9 and J usage is TRBJ2-7; a possible D gene is TRBD1 (6 bases). This CDR3 has 14 amino acids. The V end lost 4 bases, the J end lost 0 bases, and 10 bases lay between the germline ends. CDR1 and CDR2 from the germline V gene are SEHNR and FQNEAQ (reference sequence). CDR3 sequence: CASSWTALSYEQYF. The CDR3 nucleotides read TGTGCCAGCAGCTGGACAGCCCTCTCCTACGAGCAGTACTTC.

This clonotype was seen repeatedly, ten times or more. The rearrangement links TRBV19 to TRBJ1-1; the D gene is possibly TRBD1 (5 bases). V lost 7 bases and J lost 0, with 12 bases in between. Germline loops: CDR1 LNHDA, CDR2 SQIVND (reference sequence). This CDR3 contains 14 residues. The CDR3 region is CASTPTEMNTEAFF. The CDR3 DNA reads as TGTGCCAGTACCCCGACAGAGATGAACACTGAAGCTTTCTTT. Variable domain in full (rest from reference TRBV19 and TRBJ1-1): DGGITQSPKYLFRKEGQNVTLSCEQNLNHDAMYWYRQDPGQGLRLIYYSQIVNDFQKGDIAEGYSVSREKKESFPLTVTSAQKNPTAFYLCASTPTEMNTEAFFGQGTRLTVV.

In this sample, this clonotype turned up many times. The chain is built from TRBV3-1 and TRBJ2-4; a weak D match, TRBD1 (6 bases). The CDR3 covers 16 residues. Trimming pared 4 bases from V and 0 bases from J, leaving 13 bases between. Germline-derived CDR1 and CDR2 are LGHDT and YNNKEL (reference sequence). In DNA, the CDR3 is TGTGCCAGCAGCCGTCGGGACACCCTAGCCAAAAACATTCAGTACTTC. Amino acid sequence: CASSRRDTLAKNIQYF.

Comments on this clonotype: This may come from a read error, since a much larger clone is one base off. The chain is built from TRBV7-3 and TRBJ2-7; TRBD1 agrees at 9 bases. The CDR3 is 14 residues long. Germline CDR1 and CDR2: SGHTA and FQGTGA. The CDR3 DNA reads TGTGCCAACAGCCTCGGACAGGGGAAGAACGAGCAGTACTTC. Translated: CANSLGQGKNEQYF.

This clonotype was seen repeatedly, ten times or more. CDR3 coding DNA: TGCAGTGCTCCCCCGGACAAGAATCAGCCCCAGCATTTT. Translating it yields CSAPPDKNQPQHF. The chain links TRBV20-1 to TRBJ1-5; D is perhaps TRBD1 (5 bases). V lost 5 bases to trimming and J lost 4 bases, with 12 bases between them. The CDR3 has 13 residues. The germline V gene has CDR1 DFQATT and CDR2 SNEGSKA (reference sequence).

This clonotype was observed many times. This rearrangement joins TRBV28 to TRBJ2-4; the match to TRBD2 covers 13 bases. The junction had 18 bases not matched to a gene; V was cut back by 4 bases and J by 0 bases. The V gene's germline CDR1 is MDHEN and CDR2 SYDVKM. The CDR3 sequence is 22 residues long. CDR3 region: CASSSPPASGTSGILAKNIQYF. CDR3 in DNA: TGTGCCAGCAGTTCCCCTCCGGCCTCCGGGACTAGCGGGATTTTAGCCAAAAACATTCAGTACTTC.

This clonotype was seen many times. The gene calls are TRBV11-2 and TRBJ2-3, with TRBD1 matching 8 bases. J lost 2 bases, V lost 0 bases, and 16 bases had no gene match. Germline V gene sequence: CDR1 SGHAT, CDR2 FQNNGV. The CDR3 sequence is 20 residues long. In nucleotides, the CDR3 is TGTGCCAGCAGCTTAGATCGAGTTAGGACAGGGATGGGGATCACAGATACGCAGTATTTT. It codes for CASSLDRVRTGMGITDTQYF.

This clonotype has a single count. A clone one base away is much larger, so this may be a read error. This chain connects TRBV5-1 to TRBJ1-2, with D tentatively TRBD1 (5 bases). Germline loops: CDR1 SGHRS, CDR2 YFSETQ. The CDR3 runs 14 residues. CDR3 protein: CARSLSNGGDGYTF. DNA for the CDR3: TGCGCCAGGAGCTTGTCAAATGGAGGGGATGGCTACACCTTC.

This clonotype showed up many times. The gene calls are TRBV28 and TRBJ2-4; 7 bases are a match to TRBD1. Germline V lookup: CDR1 MDHEN, CDR2 SYDVKM. The CDR3 totals 13 residues. J lost 7 bases, V lost 5 bases, and 5 bases had no gene match. In DNA, the CDR3 is TGTGCCAGCAGTAACAGGGGCAGGAACATTCAGTACTTC. The encoded protein is CASSNRGRNIQYF. Full variable domain (missing parts from reference TRBV28 and TRBJ2-4): DVKVTQSSRYLVKRTGEKVFLECVQDMDHENMFWYRQDPGLGLRLIYFSYDVKMKEKGDIPEGYSVSREKKERFSLILESASTNQTSMYLCASSNRGRNIQYFGAGTRLSVL.

The table lists this clonotype with many counts. The rearrangement links TRBV6-1 to TRBJ1-1; TRBD1 aligns across 8 bases. The V and J ends lost 7 bases and 5 bases, in that order; junction bases with no gene match: 9. The CDR3 totals 14 residues. Germline CDR1 is MNHNS and CDR2 is SASEGT. This CDR3 is CASTQGALTTEAFF. CDR3 nucleotides: TGTGCCAGCACCCAGGGGGCACTGACGACTGAAGCTTTCTTT.

This clonotype was counted many times. The J gene is TRBJ2-1, the V gene TRBV27; a weak D match, TRBD2 (5 bases). Per the germline V gene, CDR1 is MNHEY and CDR2 is SMNVEV (reference sequence). V lost 2 bases, J lost 6 bases, and 14 bases lay in between. The CDR3 has 15 residues. The CDR3 nucleotides are TGTGCCAGCAGTTTAGCGGGCAGCCTGTCCAATGAGCAGTTCTTC. Translated: CASSLAGSLSNEQFF.

This clonotype was recorded at least ten times. The junction departs from the called germline gene at one end, perhaps through a read error. CDR3: CASSLAVGTSRSSYNEQFF. CDR3 bases: TGTGCTAGCAGCTTGGCGGTTGGGACTAGCCGAAGCTCCTACAATGAGCAGTTCTTC. This sequence joins TRBV7-7 and TRBJ2-1; TRBD2 agrees at 9 bases. This CDR3 has 19 amino acids. The germline V gene has CDR1 SSHAT and CDR2 FNYEAQ (reference sequence).

This clonotype was observed at least ten times. V is TRBV7-9 and J is TRBJ2-3; weak D call: TRBD1 (6 bases). Germline CDR1 is SEHNR and CDR2 is FQNEAQ (reference sequence). The CDR3 extends over 12 amino acids. Trimming took off 11 bases at V and 3 bases at J, with 12 bases between the two ends. CDR3 sequence reads: CAFLQGTDTQYF. The CDR3 DNA is TGTGCCTTCCTTCAGGGGACAGATACGCAGTATTTT.